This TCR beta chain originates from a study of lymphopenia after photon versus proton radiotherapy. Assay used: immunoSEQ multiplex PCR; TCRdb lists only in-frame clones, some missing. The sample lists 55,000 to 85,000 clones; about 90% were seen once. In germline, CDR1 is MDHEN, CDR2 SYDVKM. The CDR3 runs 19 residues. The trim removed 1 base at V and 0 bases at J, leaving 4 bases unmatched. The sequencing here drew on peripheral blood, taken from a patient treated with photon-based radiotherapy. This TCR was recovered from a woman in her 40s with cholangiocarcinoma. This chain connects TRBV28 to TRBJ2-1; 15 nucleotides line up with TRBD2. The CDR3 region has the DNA TGTGCCAGCAGTTTATTCGGGACTAGCGGGGGGAGCTCCTACAATGAGCAGTTCTTC. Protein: CASSLFGTSGGSSYNEQFF. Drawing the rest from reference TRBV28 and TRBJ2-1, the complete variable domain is DVKVTQSSRYLVKRTGEKVFLECVQDMDHENMFWYRQDPGLGLRLIYFSYDVKMKEKGDIPEGYSVSREKKERFSLILESASTNQTSMYLCASSLFGTSGGSSYNEQFFGPGTRLTVL.